What follows are 4 T cell receptor beta chains derived from one specimen sequenced in a study of T cell repertoires in cytomegalovirus infection. Their specific antigens are unknown. TCRdb reprocessed the reads via MiXCR and lists one record per CDR3 protein. The sample has 550,000 to 700,000 distinct CDR3 sequences, 40% seen once. This specimen was cultured PBMCs, taken from culture after CMV antigen stimulation. All receptors come from a human donor in good health (CMV status not recorded). Some clones in this sample may be carry-over from other donors' samples.

The chain employs TRBV5-1 and TRBJ2-5; D gene unclear. V was trimmed by 1 base and J by 5 bases, leaving 9 bases between them. The CDR3 extends over 13 amino acids. The germline gives CDR1 SGHRS, CDR2 YFSETQ. The CDR3 reads CASSLLPRETQYF. The CDR3 DNA reads as TGCGCCAGCAGCTTGTTACCCCGGGAGACCCAGTACTTC.

This clonotype came up a few times. This chain uses TRBV7-2 with TRBJ1-1; D unclear. The V gene lost 6 bases and the J gene lost 2 bases, with 13 bases spanning the gap. CDR1 and CDR2 from the germline V gene are SGHTA and FQGNSA. This CDR3 has 14 amino acids. CDR3 DNA sequence: TGTGCCAGCAGACTCTATTCAGGAAACACTGAAGCTTTCTTT. Translation: CASRLYSGNTEAFF.

The chain has TRBV24-1 and TRBJ1-4; D is perhaps TRBD1 (5 bases). Germline CDR1 KGHDR, CDR2 SFDVKD. V dropped 5 bases and J dropped 8 bases, with 20 bases sitting between them. The CDR3 sequence is 16 residues long. The CDR3: CATSAPAGPKREKLFF. CDR3 nucleotide sequence: TGTGCCACCAGTGCCCCTGCGGGACCGAAAAGGGAAAAACTGTTTTTT.

This clonotype was counted only a few times. CDR3: CASSLMGYDEQYF. The CDR3 DNA reads TGCGCCAGCAGCTTGATGGGTTATGACGAGCAGTACTTC. The chain carries TRBV5-1 and TRBJ2-7, with D uncertain. The CDR3 consists of 13 residues. Germline loops: CDR1 SGHRS, CDR2 YFSETQ. Trimming stripped 1 base from V and 5 bases from J, with 10 bases between.